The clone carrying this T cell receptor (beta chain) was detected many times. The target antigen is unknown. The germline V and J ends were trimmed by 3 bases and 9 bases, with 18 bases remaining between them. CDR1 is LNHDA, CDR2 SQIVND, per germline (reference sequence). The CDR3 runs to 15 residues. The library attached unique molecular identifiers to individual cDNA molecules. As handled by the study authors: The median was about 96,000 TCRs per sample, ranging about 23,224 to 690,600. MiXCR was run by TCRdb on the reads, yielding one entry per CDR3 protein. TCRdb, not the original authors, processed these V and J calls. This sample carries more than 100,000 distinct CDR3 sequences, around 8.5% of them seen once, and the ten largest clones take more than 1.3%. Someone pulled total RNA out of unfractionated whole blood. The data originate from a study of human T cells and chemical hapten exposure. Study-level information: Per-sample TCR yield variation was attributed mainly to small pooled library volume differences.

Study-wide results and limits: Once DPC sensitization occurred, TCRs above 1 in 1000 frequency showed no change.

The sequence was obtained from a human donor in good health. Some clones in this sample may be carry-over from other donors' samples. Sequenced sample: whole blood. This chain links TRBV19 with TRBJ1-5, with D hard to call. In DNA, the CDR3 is TGTGCCAGTAGTATTAAGGGCCCCCAAGCCGGGCCCCAGCATTTT. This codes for CASSIKGPQAGPQHF.